This T cell receptor beta chain came from a study of shared clonotypes between healthy human individuals. Study summary: Each donor's CD8 memory used one plate, CD8 naive two, each CD4 subset three. Notes on the study in general: It was the non-shared clonotypes that had lower generation probabilities than clonotypes shared by all four donors. As a rule, naive subsets had a larger estimated richness than memory subsets.

Notes on this clone: Its antigen is still unknown.

The data were produced by immunoSEQ multiplex PCR, yet TCRdb's version contains in-frame clones alone and is incomplete. The sample has 850,000 to 1,100,000 clones; 60% to 85% are singletons. The CDR3 length is 16 residues. V lost 6 bases and J lost 5; bases outside the gene matches: 11. Germline V CDR1 and CDR2: KGHSH, LQKENI. This TCR was recovered from a man aged 18 to 35 in good health. Some clones in this sample may be carry-over from other donors' samples. The material sequenced was memory CD4+ T cells from PBMCs. The sample's subset: CD45RA-negative fraction. The chain carries TRBV18 and TRBJ2-3; 10 bases match TRBD2. The CDR3: CASSPLSGRAGDTQYF. The CDR3, as DNA: TGTGCCAGCTCCCCATTGAGCGGGAGGGCCGGAGATACGCAGTATTTT. Full variable domain (outside the CDR3, taken from reference TRBV18 and TRBJ2-3): NAGVMQNPRHLVRRRGQEARLRCSPMKGHSHVYWYRQLPEEGLKFMVYLQKENIIDESGMPKERFSAEFPKEGPSILRIQQVVRGDSAAYFCASSPLSGRAGDTQYFGPGTRLTVL.